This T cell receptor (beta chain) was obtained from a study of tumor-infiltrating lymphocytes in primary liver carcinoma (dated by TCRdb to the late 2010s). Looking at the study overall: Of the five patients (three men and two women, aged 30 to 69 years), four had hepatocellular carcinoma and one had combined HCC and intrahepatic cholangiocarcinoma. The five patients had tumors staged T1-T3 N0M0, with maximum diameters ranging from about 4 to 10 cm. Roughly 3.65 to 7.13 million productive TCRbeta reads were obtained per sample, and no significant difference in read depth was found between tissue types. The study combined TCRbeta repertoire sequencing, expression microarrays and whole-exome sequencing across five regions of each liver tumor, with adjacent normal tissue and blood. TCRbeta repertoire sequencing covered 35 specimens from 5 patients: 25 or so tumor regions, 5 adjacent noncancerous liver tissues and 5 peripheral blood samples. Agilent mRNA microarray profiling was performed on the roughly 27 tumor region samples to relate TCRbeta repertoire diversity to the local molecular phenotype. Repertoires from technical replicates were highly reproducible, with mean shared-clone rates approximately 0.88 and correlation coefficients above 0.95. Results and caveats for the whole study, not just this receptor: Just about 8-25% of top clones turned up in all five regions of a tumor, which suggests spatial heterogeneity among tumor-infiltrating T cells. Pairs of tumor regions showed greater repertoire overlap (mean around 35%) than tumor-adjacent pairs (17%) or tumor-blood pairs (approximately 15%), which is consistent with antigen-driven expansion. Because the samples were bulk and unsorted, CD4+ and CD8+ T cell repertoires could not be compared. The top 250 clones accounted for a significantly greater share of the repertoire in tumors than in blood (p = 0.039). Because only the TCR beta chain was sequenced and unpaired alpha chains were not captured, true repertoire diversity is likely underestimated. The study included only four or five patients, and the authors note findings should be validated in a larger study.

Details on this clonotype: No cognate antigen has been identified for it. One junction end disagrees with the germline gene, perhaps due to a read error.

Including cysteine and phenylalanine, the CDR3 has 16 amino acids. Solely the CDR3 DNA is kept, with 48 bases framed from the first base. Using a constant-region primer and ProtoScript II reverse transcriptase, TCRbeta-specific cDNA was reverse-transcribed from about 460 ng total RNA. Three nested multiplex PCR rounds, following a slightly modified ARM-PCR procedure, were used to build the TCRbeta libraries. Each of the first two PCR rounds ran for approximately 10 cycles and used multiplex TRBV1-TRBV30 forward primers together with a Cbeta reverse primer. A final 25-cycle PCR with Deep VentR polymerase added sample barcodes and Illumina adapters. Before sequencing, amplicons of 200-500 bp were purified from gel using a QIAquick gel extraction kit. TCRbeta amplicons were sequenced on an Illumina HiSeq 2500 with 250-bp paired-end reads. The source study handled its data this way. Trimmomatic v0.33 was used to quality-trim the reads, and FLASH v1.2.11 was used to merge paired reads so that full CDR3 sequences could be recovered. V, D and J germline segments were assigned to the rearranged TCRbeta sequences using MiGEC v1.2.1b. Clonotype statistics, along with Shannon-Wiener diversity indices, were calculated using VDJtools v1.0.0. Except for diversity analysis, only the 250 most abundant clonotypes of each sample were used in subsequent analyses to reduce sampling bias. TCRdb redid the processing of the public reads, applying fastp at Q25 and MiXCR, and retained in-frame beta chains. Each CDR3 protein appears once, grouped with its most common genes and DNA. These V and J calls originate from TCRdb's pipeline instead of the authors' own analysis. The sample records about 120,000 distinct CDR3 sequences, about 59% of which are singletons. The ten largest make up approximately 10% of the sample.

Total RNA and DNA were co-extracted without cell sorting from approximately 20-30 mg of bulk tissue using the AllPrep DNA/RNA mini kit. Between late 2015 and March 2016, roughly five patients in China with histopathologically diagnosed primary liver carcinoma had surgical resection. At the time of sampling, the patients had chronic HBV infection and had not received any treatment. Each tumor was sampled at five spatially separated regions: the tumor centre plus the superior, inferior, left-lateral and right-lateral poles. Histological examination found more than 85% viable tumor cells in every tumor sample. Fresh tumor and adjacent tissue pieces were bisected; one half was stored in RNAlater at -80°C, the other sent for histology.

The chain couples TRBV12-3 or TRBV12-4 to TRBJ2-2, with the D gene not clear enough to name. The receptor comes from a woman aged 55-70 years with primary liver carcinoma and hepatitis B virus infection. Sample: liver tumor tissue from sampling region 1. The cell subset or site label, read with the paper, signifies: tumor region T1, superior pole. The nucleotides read TGTGCTAGCAGTTCGATCGGAGTAGTGAACACCGGGGAGCTGTTTTTT. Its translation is CASSSIGVVNTGELFF.